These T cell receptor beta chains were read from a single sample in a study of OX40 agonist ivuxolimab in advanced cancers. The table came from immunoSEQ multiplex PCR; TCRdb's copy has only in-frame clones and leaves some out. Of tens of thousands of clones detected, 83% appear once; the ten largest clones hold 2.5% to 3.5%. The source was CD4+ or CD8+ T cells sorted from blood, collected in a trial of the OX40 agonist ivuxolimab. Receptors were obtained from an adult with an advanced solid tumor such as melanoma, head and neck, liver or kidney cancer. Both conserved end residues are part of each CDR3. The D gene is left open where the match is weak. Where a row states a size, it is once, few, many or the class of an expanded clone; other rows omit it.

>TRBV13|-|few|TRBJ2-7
CASSLGLGGRSYEQYF
TGTGCCAGCAGCTTAGGACTGGGCGGACGATCCTACGAGCAGTACTTC
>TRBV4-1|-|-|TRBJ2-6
CASSQGIRVSGANVLTF
TGCGCCAGCAGCCAGGGAATTCGGGTCTCTGGGGCCAACGTCCTGACTTTC
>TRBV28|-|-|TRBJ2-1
CASRLTGTLSSYNEQFF
TGTGCCAGCAGACTAACGGGAACGTTAAGCTCCTACAATGAGCAGTTCTTC
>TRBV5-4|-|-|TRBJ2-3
CASSLAGYNTQYF
TGTGCCAGCAGCTTGGCAGGGTATAATACGCAGTATTTT
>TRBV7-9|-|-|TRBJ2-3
CASSLNGYTQYF
TGTGCCAGCAGCTTAAATGGCTATACGCAGTATTTT
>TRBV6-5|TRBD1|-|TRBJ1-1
CASSYGRQGAAEAFF
TGTGCCAGCAGTTACGGGCGACAGGGGGCGGCTGAAGCTTTCTTT
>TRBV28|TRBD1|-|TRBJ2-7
CASSTGQGLRQYF
TGTGCCAGCAGTACGGGACAGGGCTTACGGCAGTACTTC
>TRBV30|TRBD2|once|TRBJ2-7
CAWSVLGGSSYEQYF
TGTGCCTGGAGTGTTTTGGGGGGGAGCTCCTACGAGCAGTACTTC
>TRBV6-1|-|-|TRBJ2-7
CASSEQGPYEQYF
TGTGCCAGCAGTGAACAGGGACCCTACGAGCAGTACTTC
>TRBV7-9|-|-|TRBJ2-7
CASSEGALRGRASYEQYF
TGTGCCAGCAGCGAGGGGGCTTTAAGGGGGAGGGCGTCCTACGAGCAGTACTTC
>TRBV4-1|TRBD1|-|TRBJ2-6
CASSQGGRGRSGANVLTF
TGCGCCAGCAGCCAAGGGGGCAGGGGGCGATCTGGGGCCAACGTCCTGACTTTC
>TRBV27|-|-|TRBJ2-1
CASSLQQGTQFF
TGTGCCAGCAGTCTCCAACAGGGAACTCAGTTCTTC
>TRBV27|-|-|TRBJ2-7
CASSPVGFNYEQYF
TGTGCCAGCAGTCCAGTTGGATTCAACTACGAGCAGTACTTC
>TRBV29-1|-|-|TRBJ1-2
CSVDDGGGAGYTF
TGCAGCGTGGACGATGGGGGAGGTGCCGGCTACACCTTC
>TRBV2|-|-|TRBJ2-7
CASSSESYEQYF
TGTGCCAGCAGTTCGGAGAGCTACGAGCAGTACTTC
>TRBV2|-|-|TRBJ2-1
CASSESVSRGGNEQFF
TGTGCCAGCAGTGAGTCTGTGAGCAGGGGGGGCAATGAGCAGTTCTTC
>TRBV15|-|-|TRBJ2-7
CATSRARTGSYEQYF
TGTGCCACCAGCAGAGCTAGAACAGGTTCCTACGAGCAGTACTTC
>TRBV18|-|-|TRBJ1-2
CASSPRGVKNYGYTF
TGTGCCAGCTCACCAAGGGGGGTGAAAAACTATGGCTACACCTTC
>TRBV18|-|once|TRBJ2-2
CASSPLGVETGELFF
TGTGCCAGCTCACCCCTGGGGGTTGAGACCGGGGAGCTGTTTTTT
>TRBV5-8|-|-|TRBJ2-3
CASSSRLGVRGSAPTDTQYF
TGTGCCAGCAGCTCGCGCTTAGGAGTCAGAGGGTCCGCGCCGACAGATACGCAGTATTTT
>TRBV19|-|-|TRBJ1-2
CASSIGRNYGYTF
TGTGCCAGTAGTATAGGGAGAAACTATGGCTACACCTTC
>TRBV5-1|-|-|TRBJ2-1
CASSGTPTEYLGNEQFF
TGCGCCAGCAGCGGAACGCCGACAGAGTACCTTGGCAATGAGCAGTTCTTC
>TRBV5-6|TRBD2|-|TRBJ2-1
CASSLTSGRAWDEQFF
TGTGCCAGCAGCTTGACTAGCGGGAGGGCCTGGGATGAGCAGTTCTTC
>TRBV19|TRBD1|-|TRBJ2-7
CASSSGQGNVEQYF
TGTGCCAGCTCGTCCGGACAGGGTAACGTCGAGCAGTACTTC
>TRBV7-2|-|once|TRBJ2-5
CASSQVNQETQYF
TGTGCCAGCAGCCAGGTGAACCAAGAGACCCAGTACTTC
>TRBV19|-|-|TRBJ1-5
CASSPDRNQPQHF
TGTGCCAGTAGTCCAGACAGAAATCAGCCCCAGCATTTT
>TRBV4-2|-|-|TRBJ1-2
CASSTLVTGYTF
TGTGCCAGCAGCACCCTGGTAACCGGCTACACCTTC
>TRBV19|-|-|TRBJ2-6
CASSIGGSGANVLTF
TGTGCCAGTAGTATAGGAGGGTCTGGGGCCAACGTCCTGACTTTC
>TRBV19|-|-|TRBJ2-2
CASKPGPRGTGELFF
TGTGCCTCCAAACCAGGGCCTCGGGGGACCGGGGAGCTGTTTTTT
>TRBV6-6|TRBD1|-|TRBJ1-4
CASSLDRREQKLFF
TGTGCCAGCAGTTTGGACAGGAGGGAGCAAAAACTGTTTTTT
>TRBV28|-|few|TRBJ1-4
CAHQGMGKMEKLFF
TGTGCTCATCAGGGGATGGGCAAAATGGAAAAACTGTTTTTT
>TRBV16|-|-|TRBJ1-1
CASSQSSPGNTEAFF
TGTGCCAGCAGCCAATCGTCCCCCGGGAACACTGAAGCTTTCTTT
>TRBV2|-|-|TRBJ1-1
CASSATTQGNTEAFF
TGTGCCAGCAGTGCCACTACTCAGGGGAACACTGAAGCTTTCTTT
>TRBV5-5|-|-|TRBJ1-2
CASSSIRNYGYTF
TGTGCCAGCAGCTCCATCAGGAACTATGGCTACACCTTC
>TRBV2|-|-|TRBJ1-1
CATKRSLEAFF
TGTGCCACCAAACGGTCCCTTGAAGCTTTCTTT
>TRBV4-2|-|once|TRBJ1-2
CASSQGTPGGYYGYTF
TGTGCCAGCAGCCAAGGGACTCCGGGGGGTTACTATGGCTACACCTTC
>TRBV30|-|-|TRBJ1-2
CAWSVLWEPSNYGYTF
TGTGCCTGGAGTGTACTCTGGGAACCGTCTAACTATGGCTACACCTTC
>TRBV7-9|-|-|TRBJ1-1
CASSLVNPAGLMGTEAFF
TGTGCCAGCAGCTTAGTTAATCCGGCAGGTCTGATGGGCACTGAAGCTTTCTTT
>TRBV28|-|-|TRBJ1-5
CASSPGQIGEDQPQHF
TGTGCCAGCAGCCCCGGCCAGATAGGAGAGGATCAGCCCCAGCATTTT
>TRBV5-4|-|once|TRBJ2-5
CASRRGTGRGGQETQYF
TGTGCCAGCAGACGAGGTACAGGGAGGGGAGGGCAAGAGACCCAGTACTTC
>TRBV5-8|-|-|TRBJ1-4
CASSLAITDSNEKLFF
TGTGCCAGCAGCTTGGCCATTACAGACAGTAATGAAAAACTGTTTTTT
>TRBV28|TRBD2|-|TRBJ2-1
CASKQTSGRYNEQFF
TGTGCCAGCAAACAAACTAGCGGCCGCTACAATGAGCAGTTCTTC
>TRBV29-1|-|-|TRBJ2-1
CSAAPSSYNEQFF
TGCAGCGCCGCTCCCAGCTCCTACAATGAGCAGTTCTTC
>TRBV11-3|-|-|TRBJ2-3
CASSLGWTDRTDTQYF
TGTGCCAGCAGCTTAGGGTGGACAGACCGCACAGATACGCAGTATTTT
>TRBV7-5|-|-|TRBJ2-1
CVRTSGDTYNEQFF
TGTGTCAGAACCAGCGGCGATACCTACAATGAGCAGTTCTTC
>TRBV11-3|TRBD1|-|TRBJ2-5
CASSQGGFNQETQYF
TGTGCCAGCAGCCAAGGGGGCTTTAACCAAGAGACCCAGTACTTC
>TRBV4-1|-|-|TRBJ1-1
CASSQEGGTEAFF
TGCGCCAGCAGCCAAGAAGGCGGCACTGAAGCTTTCTTT
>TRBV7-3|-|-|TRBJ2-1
CASSLAPGPPADEQFF
TGTGCCAGCAGCTTGGCCCCGGGACCACCGGCCGATGAGCAGTTCTTC
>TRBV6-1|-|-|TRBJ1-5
CASRYDPAWNQPQHF
TGTGCCAGCAGGTACGACCCCGCGTGGAATCAGCCCCAGCATTTT
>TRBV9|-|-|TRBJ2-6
CASRSSGANVLTF
TGTGCCAGCAGGTCTTCTGGGGCCAACGTCCTGACTTTC
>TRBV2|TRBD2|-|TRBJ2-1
CASSTGTSGDNEQFF
TGTGCCAGCAGTACCGGGACTAGCGGAGACAATGAGCAGTTCTTC
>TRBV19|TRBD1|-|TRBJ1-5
CASSMAGWGQGSPSNQPQHF
TGTGCCAGTAGTATGGCCGGCTGGGGACAGGGGTCGCCTAGCAATCAGCCCCAGCATTTT
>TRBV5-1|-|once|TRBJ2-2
CASSWGQGTGELFF
TGCGCCAGCAGCTGGGGGCAGGGAACCGGGGAGCTGTTTTTT
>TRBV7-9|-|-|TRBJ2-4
CASSATGRTIAKNIQYF
TGTGCCAGCAGCGCAACCGGACGGACGATAGCCAAAAACATTCAGTACTTC
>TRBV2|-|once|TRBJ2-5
CASSTRGRDQETQYF
TGTGCCAGCAGTACCCGGGGACGAGACCAAGAGACCCAGTACTTC
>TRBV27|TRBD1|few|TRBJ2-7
CASSGPGQITYEQYF
TGTGCCAGCAGTGGGCCGGGACAGATTACATACGAGCAGTACTTC
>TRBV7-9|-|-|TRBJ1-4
CASSLGFGGSYEKLFF
TGTGCCAGCAGCTTGGGCTTCGGGGGGTCCTATGAAAAACTGTTTTTT
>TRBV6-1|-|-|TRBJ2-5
CASSEQGYLGTQYF
TGTGCCAGCAGTGAACAGGGCTACCTGGGGACCCAGTACTTC
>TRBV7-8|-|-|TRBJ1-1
CASSLAGTNTEAFF
TGTGCCAGCAGCTTAGCTGGGACTAACACTGAAGCTTTCTTT
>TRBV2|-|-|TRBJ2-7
CASRLREQYF
TGTGCCAGCAGGCTTCGCGAGCAGTACTTC